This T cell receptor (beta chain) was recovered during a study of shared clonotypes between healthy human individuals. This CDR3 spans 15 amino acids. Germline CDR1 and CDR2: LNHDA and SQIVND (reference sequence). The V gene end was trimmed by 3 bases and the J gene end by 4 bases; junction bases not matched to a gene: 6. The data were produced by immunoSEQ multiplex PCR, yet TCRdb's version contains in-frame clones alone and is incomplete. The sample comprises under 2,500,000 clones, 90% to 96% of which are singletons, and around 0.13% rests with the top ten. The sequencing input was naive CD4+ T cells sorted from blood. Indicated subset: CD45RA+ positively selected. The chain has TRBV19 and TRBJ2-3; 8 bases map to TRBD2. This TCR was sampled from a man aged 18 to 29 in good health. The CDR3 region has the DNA TGTGCCAGTAGTATTATCGGGGGGGCCGCAGATACGCAGTATTTT. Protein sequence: CASSIIGGAADTQYF.